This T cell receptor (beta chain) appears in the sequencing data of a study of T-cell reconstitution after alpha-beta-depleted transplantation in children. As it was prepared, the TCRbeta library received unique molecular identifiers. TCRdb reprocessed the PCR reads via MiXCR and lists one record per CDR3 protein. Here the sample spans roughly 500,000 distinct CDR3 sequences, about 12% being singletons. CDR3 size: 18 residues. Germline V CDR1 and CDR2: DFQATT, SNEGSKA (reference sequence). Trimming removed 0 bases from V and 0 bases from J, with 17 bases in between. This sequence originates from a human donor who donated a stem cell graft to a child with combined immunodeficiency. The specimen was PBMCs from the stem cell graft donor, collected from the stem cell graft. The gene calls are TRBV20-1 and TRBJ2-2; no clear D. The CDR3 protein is CSARDAPYFAPNTGELFF. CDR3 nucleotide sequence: TGCAGTGCTAGAGATGCCCCCTACTTTGCCCCGAACACCGGGGAGCTGTTTTTT.